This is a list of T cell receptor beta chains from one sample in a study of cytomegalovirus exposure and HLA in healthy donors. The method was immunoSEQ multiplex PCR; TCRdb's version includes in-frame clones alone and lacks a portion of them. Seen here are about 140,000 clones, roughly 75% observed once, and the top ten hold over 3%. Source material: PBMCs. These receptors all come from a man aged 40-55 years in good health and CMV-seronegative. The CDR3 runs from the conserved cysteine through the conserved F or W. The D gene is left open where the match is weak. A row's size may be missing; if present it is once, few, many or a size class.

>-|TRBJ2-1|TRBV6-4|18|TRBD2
TGTGCCAGCAGTGACTCCCTAAGTAGCGGGGGGGATTACAATGAGCAGTTCTTC
CASSDSLSSGGDYNEQFF
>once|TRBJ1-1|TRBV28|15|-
TGTGCCAGCAGTTGGGGGCGGACTTCTTACACTGAAGCTTTCTTT
CASSWGRTSYTEAFF
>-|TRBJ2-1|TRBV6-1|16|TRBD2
TGTGCCAGCAGTGAAGAGAGCGGGGGTGCCTACAATGAGCAGTTCTTC
CASSEESGGAYNEQFF
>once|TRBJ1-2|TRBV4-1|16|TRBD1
TGCGCCAGCAGCCAAGACCGAGTCGCGACAGGGGCCGGCTACACCTTC
CASSQDRVATGAGYTF
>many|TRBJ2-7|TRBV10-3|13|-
TGTGCCATCAGTGAGTCGATCGGCGGTGAGCAGTACTTC
CAISESIGGEQYF
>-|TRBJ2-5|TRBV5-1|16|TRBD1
TGCGCCAGCAGACAACAACCCAGGGGGCTCGGGGAGACCCAGTACTTC
CASRQQPRGLGETQYF
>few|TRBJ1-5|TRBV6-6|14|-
TGTGCCAGCATCGGGCAGGGCGCCAATCAGCCCCAGCATTTT
CASIGQGANQPQHF
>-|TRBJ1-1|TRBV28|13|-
TGTGCCAGCAGTTTCGGGTATTACACTGAAGCTTTCTTT
CASSFGYYTEAFF
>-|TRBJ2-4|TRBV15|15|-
TGTGCCACCAGCAGATTTGCCTTGCAGGGAAACATTCAGTACTTC
CATSRFALQGNIQYF
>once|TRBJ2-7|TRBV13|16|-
TGTGCCAGCAGCCCCCACGGGGGGCGAGATGCCTACGAGCAGTACTTC
CASSPHGGRDAYEQYF
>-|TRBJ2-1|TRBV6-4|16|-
TGTGCCAGCAGTGATGTCGCAGGGTCTCGCTACAATGAGCAGTTCTTC
CASSDVAGSRYNEQFF
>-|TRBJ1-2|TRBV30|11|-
TGTGCCTGGAGTTCGTACTATGGCTACACCTTC
CAWSSYYGYTF
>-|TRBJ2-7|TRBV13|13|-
TGTGCCAGTGGTCCCGGGACAACCTACGAGCAGTACTTC
CASGPGTTYEQYF